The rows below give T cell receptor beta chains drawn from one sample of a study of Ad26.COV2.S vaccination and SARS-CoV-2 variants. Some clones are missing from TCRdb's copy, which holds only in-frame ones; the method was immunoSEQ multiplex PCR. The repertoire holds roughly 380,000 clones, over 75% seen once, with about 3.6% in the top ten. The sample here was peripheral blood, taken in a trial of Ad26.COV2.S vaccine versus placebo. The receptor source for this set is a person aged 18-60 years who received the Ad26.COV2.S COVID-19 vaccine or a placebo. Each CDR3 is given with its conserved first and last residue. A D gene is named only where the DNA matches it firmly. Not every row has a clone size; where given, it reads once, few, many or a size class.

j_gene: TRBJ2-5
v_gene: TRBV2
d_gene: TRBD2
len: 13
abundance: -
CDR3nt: TGTGCCTCCTCGTGGGGGGGTTCAGAGACCCAGTACTTC
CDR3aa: CASSWGGSETQYF

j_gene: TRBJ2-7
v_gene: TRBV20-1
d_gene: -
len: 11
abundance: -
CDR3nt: TGCAGTGCTAGTAGGAGCTACGAGCAGTACTTC
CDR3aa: CSASRSYEQYF

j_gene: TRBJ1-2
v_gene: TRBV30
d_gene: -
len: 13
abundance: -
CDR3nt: TGTGCCACGAACCCGGACAGCCTCTATGGCTACACCTTC
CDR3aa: CATNPDSLYGYTF

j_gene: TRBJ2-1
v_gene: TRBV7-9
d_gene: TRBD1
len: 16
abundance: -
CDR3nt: TGTGCCAGCAGCTTGGGATTGGACAGGGGGGCTAATGAGCAGTTCTTC
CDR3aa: CASSLGLDRGANEQFF

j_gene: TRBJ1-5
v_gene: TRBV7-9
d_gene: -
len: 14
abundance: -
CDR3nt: TGTGCCAGCAGCTTAAACATGGGCAATCAGCCCCAGCATTTT
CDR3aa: CASSLNMGNQPQHF

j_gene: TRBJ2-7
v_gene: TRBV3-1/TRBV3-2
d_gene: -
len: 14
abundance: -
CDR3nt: TGTGCCAGCAGCCTAGGACGGTGGGAAAAGGAGCAGTACTTC
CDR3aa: CASSLGRWEKEQYF

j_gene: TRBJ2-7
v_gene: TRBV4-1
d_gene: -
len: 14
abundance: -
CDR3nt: TGCGCCAGCAGCCAAATGGGAAGTTCCTACGAGCAGTACTTC
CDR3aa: CASSQMGSSYEQYF

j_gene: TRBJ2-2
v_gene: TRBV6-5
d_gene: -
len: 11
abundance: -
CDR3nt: TGTGCCACCACGAACACCGGGGAGCTGTTTTTT
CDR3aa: CATTNTGELFF

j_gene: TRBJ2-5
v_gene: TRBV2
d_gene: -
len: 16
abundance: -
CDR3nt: TGTGCCAGCGATCCCCGGGGGCCCTACCCTCAAGAGACCCAGTACTTC
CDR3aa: CASDPRGPYPQETQYF

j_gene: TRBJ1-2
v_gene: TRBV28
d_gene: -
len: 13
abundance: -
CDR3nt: TGTGCCAGCAGTCGGACTGACTACTATGGCTACACCTTC
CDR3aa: CASSRTDYYGYTF

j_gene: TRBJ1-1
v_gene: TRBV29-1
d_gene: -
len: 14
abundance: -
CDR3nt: TGCAGCGTTGAGCGGGGGGCCCTCAACACTGAAGCTTTCTTT
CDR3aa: CSVERGALNTEAFF

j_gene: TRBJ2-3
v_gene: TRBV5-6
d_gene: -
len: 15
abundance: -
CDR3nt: TGTGCCAGCAGCTGGACACCCCAGAGCACAGATACGCAGTATTTT
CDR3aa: CASSWTPQSTDTQYF

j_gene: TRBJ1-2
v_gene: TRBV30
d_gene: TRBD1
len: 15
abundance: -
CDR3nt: TGTGCCTGGAGTGTTCTGGGACAGGGTCGAAATGGCTACACCTTC
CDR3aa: CAWSVLGQGRNGYTF

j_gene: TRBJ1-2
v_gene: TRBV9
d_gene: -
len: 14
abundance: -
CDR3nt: TGTGCCAGCAGCGGTGGGACACCCTTCTATGGCTACACCTTC
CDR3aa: CASSGGTPFYGYTF

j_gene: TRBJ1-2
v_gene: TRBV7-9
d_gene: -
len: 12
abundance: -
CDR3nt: TGTGCCACCTATACGCTGAAGCACGGCTACACCTTC
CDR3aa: CATYTLKHGYTF

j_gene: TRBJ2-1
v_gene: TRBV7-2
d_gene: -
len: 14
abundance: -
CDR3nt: TGTGCCAGCAGCTTAGCGCGACAGAACAATGAGCAGTTCTTC
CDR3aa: CASSLARQNNEQFF

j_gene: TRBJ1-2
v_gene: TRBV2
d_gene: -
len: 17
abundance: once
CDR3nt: TGTGCCAGCAGTTTTTGGCGGGGGAACGGTGGTGACTATGGCTACACCTTC
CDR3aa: CASSFWRGNGGDYGYTF

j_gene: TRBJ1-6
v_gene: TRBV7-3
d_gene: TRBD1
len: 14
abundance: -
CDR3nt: TGTGCCAGCAGTTCCGGGACAGTTAATTCACCCCTCCACTTT
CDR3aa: CASSSGTVNSPLHF

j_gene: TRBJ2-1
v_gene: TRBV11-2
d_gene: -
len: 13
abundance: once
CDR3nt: TGTGCCAGCAGCGAGGGTCAAGGCGATGAGCAGTTCTTC
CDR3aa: CASSEGQGDEQFF

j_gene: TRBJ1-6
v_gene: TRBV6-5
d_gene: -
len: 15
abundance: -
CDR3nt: TGTGCCAGCAGTAGGGGAGGGCAGGTCGGATCACCCCTCCACTTT
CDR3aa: CASSRGGQVGSPLHF

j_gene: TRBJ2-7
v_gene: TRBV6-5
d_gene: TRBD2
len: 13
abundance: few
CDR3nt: TGTGCCAGCAAGCGGGGGGACTCCTACGAGCAGTACTTC
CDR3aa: CASKRGDSYEQYF

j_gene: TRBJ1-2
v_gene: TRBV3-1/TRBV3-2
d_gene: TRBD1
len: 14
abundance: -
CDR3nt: TGTGCCAGCAGCCACCTGACAGGGAGTGGTGGCTACACCTTC
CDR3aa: CASSHLTGSGGYTF

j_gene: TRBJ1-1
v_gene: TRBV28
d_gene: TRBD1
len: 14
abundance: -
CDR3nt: TGTGCCAGCAGTTACAGGGGCATGAACACTGAAGCTTTCTTT
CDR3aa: CASSYRGMNTEAFF

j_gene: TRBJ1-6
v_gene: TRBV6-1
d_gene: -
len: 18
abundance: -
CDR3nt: TGTGCCAGCAGTGAAGAGTGGGGGGTCAGTCTTTATAATTCACCCCTCCACTTT
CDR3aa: CASSEEWGVSLYNSPLHF

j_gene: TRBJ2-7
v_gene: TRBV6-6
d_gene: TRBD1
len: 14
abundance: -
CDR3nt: TGTGCCAGCAGTTATGTGGGACAGGGCAACGAGCAGTACTTC
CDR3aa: CASSYVGQGNEQYF

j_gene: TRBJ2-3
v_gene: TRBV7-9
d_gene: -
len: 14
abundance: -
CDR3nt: TGTGCCAGCAGCTCGGGTTTTAGCACAGATACGCAGTATTTT
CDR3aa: CASSSGFSTDTQYF

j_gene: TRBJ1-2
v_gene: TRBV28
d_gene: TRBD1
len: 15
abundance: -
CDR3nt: TGTGCCAGCAGTCCAAGGGGACAGGCCATGAGGGGCTACACCTTC
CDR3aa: CASSPRGQAMRGYTF

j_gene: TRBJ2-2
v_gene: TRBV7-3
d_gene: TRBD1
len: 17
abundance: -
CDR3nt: TGTGCCAGCAGCTTAACGAGTCCAGGGGGCGCCGGCGGGGAGCTGTTTTTT
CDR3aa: CASSLTSPGGAGGELFF

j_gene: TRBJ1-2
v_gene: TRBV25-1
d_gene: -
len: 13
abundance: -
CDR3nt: TGTGCCAGCAGTGATCCTGACAGTGCCAGCTACACCTTC
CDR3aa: CASSDPDSASYTF

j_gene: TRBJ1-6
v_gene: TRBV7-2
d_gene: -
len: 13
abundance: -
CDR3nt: TGTGCCAGCACCCACGGGGGGGGTAAACCCCTCCACTTT
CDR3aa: CASTHGGGKPLHF

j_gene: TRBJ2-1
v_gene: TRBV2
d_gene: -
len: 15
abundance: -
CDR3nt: TGTGCCAGCAGTGATCCGGGGGACTCCTACAATGAGCAGTTCTTC
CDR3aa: CASSDPGDSYNEQFF

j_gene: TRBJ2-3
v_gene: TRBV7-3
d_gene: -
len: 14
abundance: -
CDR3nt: TGTGCCAGCAGCTTAACAGGTCGGGCAGATACGCAGTATTTT
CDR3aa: CASSLTGRADTQYF